One sample yielded the 11 T cell receptor beta chains listed below, sequenced in a study of blood T cell repertoires in COVID-19. TCRdb's table, derived via immunoSEQ multiplex PCR, lists solely in-frame clones and lacks some. The repertoire includes more than 200,000 clones, about 88% of them detected once, and around 5% sits in the top ten. What was sequenced was peripheral blood. The source of these receptors is an older woman with COVID-19, enrolled during active disease.

This clone was seen just once. This chain connects TRBV7-2 to TRBJ2-7; D not certain. The CDR3 consists of 13 residues. The V gene's germline CDR1 is SGHTA and CDR2 FQGNSA. V was clipped by 3 bases and J by 3 bases, with 9 bases between them. CDR3 in amino acids: CASSFSQDYEQYF. The CDR3 DNA is TGTGCCAGCAGCTTTTCGCAGGACTACGAGCAGTACTTC.

The chain is built from TRBV29-1 and TRBJ1-1; D may be TRBD1 (5 bases). The CDR3 spans 15 residues. Germline assignment: CDR1 SQVTM and CDR2 ANQGSEA. V was shortened by 6 bases and J by 4 bases, with 21 bases between the two germline ends. CDR3 DNA: TGCAGCGTGGGGTGGGGGAGCACGGGAGGCACTGAAGCTTTCTTT. Translating gives CSVGWGSTGGTEAFF.

The J gene is TRBJ2-7, the V gene TRBV7-8; tentative D call: TRBD2 (6 bases). The CDR3 has 12 residues. In germline, CDR1 is SGHVS, CDR2 FQNEAQ. Trimming took off 5 bases at V and 3 bases at J, with 8 bases between the two ends. The CDR3 DNA follows: TGTGCCAGCAGCCCGGACTACTACGAGCAGTACTTC. It specifies CASSPDYYEQYF. Based on the CDR3 plus reference TRBV7-8 and TRBJ2-7, the full variable domain is GAGVSQSPRYKVAKRGQDVALRCDPISGHVSLFWYQQALGQGPEFLTYFQNEAQLDKSGLPSDRFFAERPEGSVSTLKIQRTQQEDSAVYLCASSPDYYEQYFGPGTRLTVT.

J is TRBJ2-7 and V is TRBV19; 8 bases are shared with TRBD2. Looked up from germline, CDR1 is LNHDA and CDR2 is SQIVND (reference sequence). The CDR3 has 14 amino acids. J was trimmed by 1 base and V by 3 bases; bases with no gene match: 2. CDR3 sequence reads: CASSIERGSYEQYF. The DNA of the CDR3 is TGTGCCAGTAGTATCGAGCGGGGGTCCTACGAGCAGTACTTC.

V and J are TRBV27 and TRBJ2-2, with D perhaps TRBD2 (7 bases). The CDR3 consists of 17 residues. V lost 3 bases to trimming and J lost 3 bases, with 17 bases between them. Germline assignment: CDR1 MNHEY and CDR2 SMNVEV (reference sequence). For the CDR3, the DNA is TGTGCCAGCAGTTTGGGGTCGGGGGGCATGTACACCGGGGAGCTGTTTTTT. Translating gives CASSLGSGGMYTGELFF.

The table lists this clone with a count of one. V gene TRBV7-8 combines with J gene TRBJ2-3, with 9 positions matching TRBD2. This CDR3 comprises 17 residues. Per germline, CDR1 SGHVS and CDR2 FQNEAQ. The trim removed 1 base at V and 1 base at J, leaving 6 bases unmatched. Here the CDR3 reads CASSLVVGGRGTDTQYF. The CDR3 coding sequence is TGTGCCAGCAGCTTAGTCGTAGGCGGGAGGGGCACAGATACGCAGTATTTT.

The chain combines TRBV19 with TRBJ1-5; D not resolved. The germline V and J ends were trimmed by 3 bases and 0 bases, with 18 bases remaining between them. CDR3 length equals 18 residues. The germline V gene has CDR1 LNHDA and CDR2 SQIVND (reference sequence). The DNA of the CDR3 is TGTGCCAGTAGTATGGGTCTCGGATGGCAGGATAGCAATCAGCCCCAGCATTTT. Translated, it gives CASSMGLGWQDSNQPQHF.

This clone was detected once. This chain links TRBV5-1 with TRBJ2-1, with TRBD2 matching 10 bases. This CDR3 comprises 14 residues. Looked up from germline, CDR1 is SGHRS and CDR2 is YFSETQ. Trimming at V came to 8 bases and at J to 9 bases, leaving 11 bases not matched to a gene. Written as DNA, the CDR3 is TGCGCCAGTGCCGGACTAGCGGCCCTGGGTGAGCAGTTCTTC. It specifies CASAGLAALGEQFF.

This clone was observed a few times. This CDR3 reads CASSQALTGGNEQYF. CDR3 bases: TGTGCCAGCAGCCAAGCTTTAACGGGAGGGAACGAGCAGTACTTC. The chain recombines TRBV14 with TRBJ2-7, with 8 nucleotides matching TRBD2. CDR1 and CDR2 (germline): SGHDN, FVKESK. Losses at the gene ends were 1 base for V and 5 bases for J; bases not matched to a gene: 7. The CDR3 has 15 amino acids.

Only a few counts were recorded for this clone. The rearrangement joins TRBV7-9 to TRBJ1-1; 9 positions match TRBD1. The CDR3 runs to 16 residues. The ends lost 5 bases at V and 0 bases at J; junction bases unmatched: 7. CDR1 is SEHNR and CDR2 is FQNEAQ in the germline V gene (reference sequence). DNA for the CDR3: TGTGCCAGCAGCAGGGACAGGGTTGGGGTGAACACTGAAGCTTTCTTT. Its translation: CASSRDRVGVNTEAFF.

This chain connects TRBV7-8 to TRBJ2-3, with 7 nucleotides matching TRBD2. The length of the CDR3 is 17 residues. CDR1 is SGHVS and CDR2 is FQNEAQ in the germline V gene. Unmatched junction bases numbered 11, after V lost 3 bases and J lost 2 bases. CDR3 sequence reads: CASSLGRRESSTDTQYF. DNA for the CDR3: TGTGCCAGCAGCTTGGGACGGCGGGAGTCCTCCACAGATACGCAGTATTTT.